This T cell receptor beta chain was identified during a study of T cells in Graves' hyperthyroidism and ophthalmopathy. The PBMCs were taken from roughly 9.3 ml of fresh peripheral blood. Researchers amplified the TCR beta CDR3 regions from RNA transcripts. Researchers ran a first-round RT-PCR on the TCR CDR3 using the HTBI primer set. From the multiplex PCR reads, TCRdb called clonotypes with MiXCR, one entry per CDR3 protein. The table lists 270,000 or so distinct CDR3 sequences, around a quarter of them singletons, with around 28% in the top ten. Findings and caveats of the study: From stable hyperthyroidism, ophthalmopathy was set apart by a 13 V-J model.

CDR1 is MNHEY and CDR2 is SVGEGT in the germline V gene. Trimming pared 4 bases from V and 1 base from J, leaving 14 bases between. CDR3 length equals 16 residues. A remark on this clonotype: Its cognate antigen is unknown.

The TCR originated in a man aged 40-55 years with Graves' hyperthyroidism that later progressed to Graves' ophthalmopathy. The genes are TRBV6-2 or TRBV6-3 and TRBJ1-5; D possibly corresponds to TRBD1 (5 bases). The sequenced sample consisted of blood. CDR3 in DNA: TGTGCCAGCAGTTCCCATGTGGGGGTGAGCAATCAGCCCCAGCATTTT. It specifies CASSSHVGVSNQPQHF.